This TCR beta chain was found in a study of early T cells in non-severe SARS-CoV-2 infection. Turning to the study itself: Sequenced material consisted of bulk RNA (from unsorted whole blood), and chains were unpaired.

One entry per CDR3 protein, called by TCRdb with MiXCR from the 5' RACE reads. The table lists tens of thousands of distinct CDR3 sequences, around a sixth of them singletons, with just over 5% in the top ten. This clonotype was recorded at least ten times. The target antigen is unknown. Germline CDR1 is MNHEY and CDR2 is SVGEGT. V was cut by 8 bases and J by 4 bases, with 6 bases left in between. The CDR3 loop spans 10 amino acids. Whole-study findings and limits: VDJdb matches were skewed toward anti-spike CD8 T cell responses.

This sequence joins TRBV6-2 or TRBV6-3 and TRBJ2-7, with unresolved D. The source material was whole blood, sampled at baseline. The receptor was isolated from an adult who was a healthcare worker with PCR-confirmed SARS-CoV-2 infection or an uninfected control (not recorded which). The CDR3 reads CASGVYEQYF. The CDR3 region has the DNA TGTGCCAGCGGAGTGTACGAGCAGTACTTC.